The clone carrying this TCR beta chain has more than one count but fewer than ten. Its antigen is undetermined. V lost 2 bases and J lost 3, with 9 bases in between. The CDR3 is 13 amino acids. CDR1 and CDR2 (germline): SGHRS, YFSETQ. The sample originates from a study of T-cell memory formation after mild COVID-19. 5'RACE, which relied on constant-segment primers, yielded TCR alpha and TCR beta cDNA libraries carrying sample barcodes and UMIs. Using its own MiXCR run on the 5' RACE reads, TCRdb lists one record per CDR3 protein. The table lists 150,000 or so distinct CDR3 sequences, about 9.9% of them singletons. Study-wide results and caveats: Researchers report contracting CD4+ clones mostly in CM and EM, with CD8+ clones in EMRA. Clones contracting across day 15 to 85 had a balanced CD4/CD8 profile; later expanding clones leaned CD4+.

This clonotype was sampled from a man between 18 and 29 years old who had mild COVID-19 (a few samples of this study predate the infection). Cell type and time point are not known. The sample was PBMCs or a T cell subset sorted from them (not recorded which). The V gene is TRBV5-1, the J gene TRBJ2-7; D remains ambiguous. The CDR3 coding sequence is TGCGCCAGCAGCTTTCAGCCAGACTACGAGCAGTACGTC. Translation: CASSFQPDYEQYV.